This passage covers 20 T cell receptor beta chains from one sample sequenced in a study of OX40 agonist ivuxolimab in advanced cancers. Here immunoSEQ multiplex PCR was the method, and the copy in TCRdb shows in-frame clones only, minus some. The top ten clones hold around a tenth of a sample with tens of thousands of clones, 94% of them seen once. The source was CD4+ or CD8+ T cells sorted from blood, collected in a trial of the OX40 agonist ivuxolimab. The receptors derive from an adult with an advanced solid tumor such as melanoma, head and neck, liver or kidney cancer.

The chain combines TRBV5-6 with TRBJ1-1; D might be TRBD1 (6 bases). Per germline, CDR1 SGHDT and CDR2 YYEEEE. The germline V and J ends were trimmed by 4 bases and 3 bases, with 10 bases remaining between them. The CDR3 runs 13 residues. The CDR3 sequence: CASSIYRDTEAFF. The CDR3 bases are TGTGCCAGCAGCATCTACAGGGACACTGAAGCTTTCTTT.

The chain is built from TRBV9 and TRBJ2-7; TRBD2 agrees at 8 bases. The junction had 13 bases not matched to a gene; V was cut back by 4 bases and J by 4 bases. The CDR3 is 16 amino acids. Per germline, CDR1 SGDLS and CDR2 YYNGEE. The CDR3: CASSPRGGAGVYEQYF. As DNA, the CDR3 is TGTGCCAGCAGCCCCCGGGGGGGAGCGGGAGTATACGAGCAGTACTTC.

The V and J genes are TRBV7-9 and TRBJ2-7; no definite D call. Trimming pared 2 bases from V and 2 bases from J, leaving 4 bases between. CDR3 length: 12 amino acids. The germline V gene encodes CDR1 SEHNR and CDR2 FQNEAQ (reference sequence). CDR3 DNA sequence: TGTGCCAGCAGCTTAAGCCCCTACGAGCAGTACTTC. It yields the protein CASSLSPYEQYF.

The V call is TRBV4-1, the J call TRBJ2-1, with a tentative D call TRBD1 (6 bases). Germline CDR1 reads MGHRA; CDR2 reads YSYEKL. The V and J ends lost 4 bases and 3 bases respectively, with 13 bases between them. The CDR3 sequence is 15 residues long. CDR3 coding DNA: TGCGCCAGCAGCCGAGTCCGGGACAACTACAATGAGCAGTTCTTC. Translation gives CASSRVRDNYNEQFF.

This chain connects TRBV28 to TRBJ2-3, with TRBD2 matching 7 bases. V was pared by 11 bases and J by 5 bases, with 13 bases of the junction left unmatched. CDR1 and CDR2 from the germline V gene are MDHEN and SYDVKM. This CDR3 is 14 amino acids long. The chain's CDR3 is CAGRDSGGRDTQYF. CDR3 DNA sequence: TGTGCCGGCCGTGACTCGGGAGGACGAGATACGCAGTATTTT.

The chain carries TRBV14 and TRBJ2-1; 7 bases agree with TRBD2. The CDR3 length is 14 residues. Trimming cost V 1 base and J 9 bases; bases outside gene matches: 6. Germline V gives CDR1 SGHDN, CDR2 FVKESK. CDR3 coding DNA: TGTGCCAGCAGCCAAGTGGGGGGAGGGACTGAGCAGTTCTTC. It is translated as CASSQVGGGTEQFF.

The DNA for the CDR3 is TGTGCCAGCAGCCAAGGGGGGACAGGGTACAACGAGCAGTACTTC. Protein: CASSQGGTGYNEQYF. V usage is TRBV4-2 and J usage is TRBJ2-7, with 9 bases lining up with TRBD1. Trimming took 1 base from V and 5 from J; bases not matched to a gene: 6. The germline gives CDR1 LGHNA, CDR2 YNFKEQ. The CDR3 is made up of 15 amino acids.

The chain employs TRBV2 and TRBJ2-5; the D call may be TRBD1 or TRBD2 (5 bases each). This CDR3 has 14 amino acids. Between the trimmed V and J ends, which lost 6 bases and 1 base, there was a span of 12 bases. Germline lookup yields CDR1 SNHLY and CDR2 FYNNEI. CDR3 sequence: CASRSGRIQETQYF. DNA for the CDR3: TGTGCCAGCAGGTCGGGACGTATCCAAGAGACCCAGTACTTC.

The rearrangement links TRBV11-3 to TRBJ2-1; 11 bases fit TRBD2. The CDR3 covers 15 residues. Germline V gene lookup returns CDR1 SGHNT and CDR2 YENEEA. The V gene end was trimmed by 5 bases and the J gene end by 7 bases; junction bases not matched to a gene: 7. CDR3 DNA: TGTGCCAGCAGCCCAACTAGCGGGAGTGGGAATGAGCAGTTCTTC. Protein sequence: CASSPTSGSGNEQFF. Variable domain in full (rest from reference TRBV11-3 and TRBJ2-1): EAGVVQSPRYKIIEKKQPVAFWCNPISGHNTLYWYLQNLGQGPELLIRYENEEAVDDSQLPKDRFSAERLKGVDSTLKIQPAELGDSAVYLCASSPTSGSGNEQFFGPGTRLTVL.

The chain is built from TRBV7-9 and TRBJ1-4; no clear D. The CDR3 is 13 amino acids. V lost 10 bases and J lost 3, with 12 bases in between. Looked up from germline, CDR1 is SEHNR and CDR2 is FQNEAQ (reference sequence). The DNA for the CDR3 is TGTGCCATCAGAGGGTTTCCTAATGAAAAACTGTTTTTT. This codes for CAIRGFPNEKLFF.

This chain connects TRBV5-8 to TRBJ1-5; D is uncertain. This CDR3 region has 15 residues. V was shortened by 1 base and J by 0 bases, with 8 bases between the two germline ends. CDR1 and CDR2 from the germline V gene are SGHTS and YDEGEE. The CDR3 DNA reads as TGTGCCAGCAGCTTGTCCACATATAGCAATCAGCCCCAGCATTTT. It is translated as CASSLSTYSNQPQHF.

This clone was seen a single time. The genes are TRBV7-6 and TRBJ1-1; D might be TRBD1 (5 bases). From germline, CDR1 is SGHVS and CDR2 FNYEAQ. The CDR3 contains 17 residues. Trimming stripped 5 bases from V and 2 bases from J, with 21 bases between. The CDR3 loop reads CASSRLGLRDLNTEAFF. CDR3 coding DNA: TGTGCCAGCAGCCGTCTGGGTCTCCGGGACCTAAACACTGAAGCTTTCTTT.

The chain joins TRBV7-2 to TRBJ2-5; the D gene is possibly TRBD1 (6 bases). The CDR3 runs to 14 residues. Trimming left V 5 bases short and J 0 bases short, with 10 bases between. In germline, CDR1 is SGHTA, CDR2 FQGNSA. CDR3 protein: CASSLDRNQETQYF. CDR3 DNA sequence: TGTGCCAGCAGCCTGGACAGAAACCAAGAGACCCAGTACTTC.

The CDR3 DNA follows: TGTGCCAGCAGTCGACCCTATGGCTACACCTTC. Translation gives CASSRPYGYTF. The V and J genes are TRBV2 and TRBJ1-2, with D unclear. CDR1 is SNHLY and CDR2 is FYNNEI in the germline V gene. Trimming took off 5 bases at V and 4 bases at J, with 5 bases between the two ends. The CDR3 runs 11 residues.

In DNA form, the CDR3 reads TGTGCCAGCAGCCCTGGTGAGCAACCTCTAGCCAAAAACATTCAGTACTTC. The encoded protein is CASSPGEQPLAKNIQYF. The chain couples TRBV4-2 to TRBJ2-4; D uncertain. The CDR3 length is 17 residues. CDR1 is LGHNA and CDR2 is YNFKEQ in the germline V gene. V shed 4 bases and J shed 0 bases, with 16 bases lying between them.

This chain links TRBV5-7 with TRBJ2-1; 8 nucleotides match TRBD1. TRBV5-7 qualifies as an ORF whose function is uncertain. The trim removed 9 bases at V and 14 bases at J, leaving 19 bases unmatched. CDR3 length: 14 amino acids. The CDR3 DNA reads as TGTGCCATCCTGGAGGGACAGGTTCCTCCCGGGGAGTTCTTC. Its translation: CAILEGQVPPGEFF.

V gene TRBV4-1 combines with J gene TRBJ1-2; possibly TRBD1 for D (6 bases). The CDR3 contains 17 residues. Per the germline V gene, CDR1 is MGHRA and CDR2 is YSYEKL. Between the trimmed V and J ends, which lost 1 base and 2 bases, there was a span of 17 bases. As DNA, the CDR3 is TGCGCCAGCAGCCAAGTAGTTTCGGCAGGGGTCAACTATGGCTACACCTTC. Translation: CASSQVVSAGVNYGYTF.

The rearrangement joins TRBV4-1 to TRBJ2-2; 8 nucleotides match TRBD1. Per germline, CDR1 MGHRA and CDR2 YSYEKL. Trimming cost V 3 bases and J 6 bases; bases outside gene matches: 6. The CDR3 spans 15 residues. The CDR3 spells CASSQAEQGAGELFF. Here the CDR3 DNA reads TGCGCCAGCAGCCAGGCCGAACAGGGGGCCGGGGAGCTGTTTTTT.

The chain carries TRBV7-3 and TRBJ2-7; D is uncertain. CDR1 and CDR2 from the germline V gene are SGHTA and FQGTGA. V was shortened by 2 bases and J by 5 bases, with 7 bases between the two germline ends. This CDR3 is built from 12 residues. This CDR3 reads CASSLDLNEQYF. The CDR3 DNA sequence: TGTGCCAGCAGCTTAGACCTGAACGAGCAGTACTTC.

The chain joins TRBV29-1 to TRBJ2-1; TRBD2 might be the D (5 bases). From germline, CDR1 is SQVTM and CDR2 ANQGSEA. V was cut by 0 bases and J by 10 bases, with 10 bases left in between. This CDR3 has 12 amino acids. CDR3 nucleotide sequence: TGCAGCGTTGAAGATCAGACTAACGAGCAGTTCTTC. This gives the protein CSVEDQTNEQFF.